The source of this T cell receptor (beta chain) is a study of tumour-infiltrating T cells in Burkitt lymphoma. Study background: Survival, overall and progression-free, tracked with productive clonality.

Method: immunoSEQ multiplex PCR; TCRdb's copy keeps in-frame clones and lacks some. This sample has about 46,000 clones, with around 29% found just once. The CDR3 has 14 residues. Per germline, CDR1 GTSNPN and CDR2 SVGIG (reference sequence). The V and J ends lost 3 bases and 7 bases, in that order; junction bases with no gene match: 8. This clonotype was obtained from a human donor with Burkitt lymphoma. Sequenced material: tumor tissue. The chain uses TRBV30 and TRBJ1-4; 7 bases align to TRBD1. The DNA for the CDR3 is TGTGCCTGGAGGGGCAGGGGGGTGGGTGAAAAACTGTTTTTT. It is translated as CAWRGRGVGEKLFF.